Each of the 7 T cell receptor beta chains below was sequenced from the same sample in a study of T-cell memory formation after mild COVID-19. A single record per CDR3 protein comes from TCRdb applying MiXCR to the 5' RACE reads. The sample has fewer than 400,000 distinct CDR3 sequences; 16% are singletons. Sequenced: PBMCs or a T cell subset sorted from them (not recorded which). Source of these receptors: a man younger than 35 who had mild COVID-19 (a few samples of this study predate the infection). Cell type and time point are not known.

CDR3 amino acids: CASSPQTSVYNEQFF. The CDR3 nucleotides read TGTGCCAGCTCACCCCAAACTAGCGTCTACAATGAGCAGTTCTTC. This chain connects TRBV18 to TRBJ2-1; TRBD2 matches at 7 bases. Germline V CDR1 and CDR2: KGHSH, LQKENI. The V segment lost 3 bases and the J segment 3 bases; nucleotides outside the gene matches: 5. The length of the CDR3 is 15 residues.

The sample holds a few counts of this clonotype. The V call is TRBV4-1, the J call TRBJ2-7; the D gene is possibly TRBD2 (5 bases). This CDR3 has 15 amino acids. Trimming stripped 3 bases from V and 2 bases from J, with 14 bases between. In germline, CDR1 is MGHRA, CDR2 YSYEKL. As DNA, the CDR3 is TGCGCCAGCAGCCACCATGAGGGAGAGACCTACGAGCAGTACTTC. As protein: CASSHHEGETYEQYF.

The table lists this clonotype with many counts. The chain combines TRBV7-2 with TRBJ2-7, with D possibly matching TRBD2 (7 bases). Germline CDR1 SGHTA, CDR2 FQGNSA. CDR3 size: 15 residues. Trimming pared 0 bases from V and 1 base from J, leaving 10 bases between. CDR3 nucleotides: TGTGCCAGCAGCTTAGCGGGGGGGCGGTCCTACGAGCAGTACTTC. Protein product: CASSLAGGRSYEQYF.

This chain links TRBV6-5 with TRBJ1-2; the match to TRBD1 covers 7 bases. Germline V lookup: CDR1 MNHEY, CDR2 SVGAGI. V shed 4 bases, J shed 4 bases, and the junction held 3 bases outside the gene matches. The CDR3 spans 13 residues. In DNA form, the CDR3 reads TGTGCCAGCAGTTCGACAGGGCGCTATGGCTACACCTTC. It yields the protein CASSSTGRYGYTF.

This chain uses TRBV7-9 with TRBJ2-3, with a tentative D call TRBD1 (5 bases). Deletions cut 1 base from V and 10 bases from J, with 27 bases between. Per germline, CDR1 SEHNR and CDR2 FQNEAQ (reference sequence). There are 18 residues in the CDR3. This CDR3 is CASSLGILGHRYREPQYF. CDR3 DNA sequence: TGTGCCAGCAGCTTAGGGATCTTGGGGCACCGGTACCGAGAGCCGCAGTATTTT.

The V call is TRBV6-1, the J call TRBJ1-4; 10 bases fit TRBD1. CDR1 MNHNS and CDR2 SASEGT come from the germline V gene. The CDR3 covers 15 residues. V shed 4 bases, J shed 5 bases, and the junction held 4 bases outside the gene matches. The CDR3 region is CASSARTGGNEKLFF. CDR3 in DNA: TGTGCCAGCAGTGCCAGGACAGGGGGAAATGAAAAACTGTTTTTT.

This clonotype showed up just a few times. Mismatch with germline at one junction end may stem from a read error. The CDR3 DNA follows: TGTGCTAGCAGCCCACGCCTCAGTCTCACAGATACGCAGTATTTT. Translating it yields CASSPRLSLTDTQYF. The J gene is TRBJ2-3, the V gene TRBV7-7; D call uncertain. The CDR3 consists of 15 residues. Germline V gene sequence: CDR1 SSHAT, CDR2 FNYEAQ (reference sequence). The complete variable domain, with remaining parts taken from reference TRBV7-7 and TRBJ2-3, reads GAGVSQSPRYKVTKRGQDVTLRCDPISSHATLYWYQQALGQGPEFLTYFNYEAQPDKSGLPSDRFSAERPEGSISTLTIQRTEQRDSAMYRCASSPRLSLTDTQYFGPGTRLTVL.